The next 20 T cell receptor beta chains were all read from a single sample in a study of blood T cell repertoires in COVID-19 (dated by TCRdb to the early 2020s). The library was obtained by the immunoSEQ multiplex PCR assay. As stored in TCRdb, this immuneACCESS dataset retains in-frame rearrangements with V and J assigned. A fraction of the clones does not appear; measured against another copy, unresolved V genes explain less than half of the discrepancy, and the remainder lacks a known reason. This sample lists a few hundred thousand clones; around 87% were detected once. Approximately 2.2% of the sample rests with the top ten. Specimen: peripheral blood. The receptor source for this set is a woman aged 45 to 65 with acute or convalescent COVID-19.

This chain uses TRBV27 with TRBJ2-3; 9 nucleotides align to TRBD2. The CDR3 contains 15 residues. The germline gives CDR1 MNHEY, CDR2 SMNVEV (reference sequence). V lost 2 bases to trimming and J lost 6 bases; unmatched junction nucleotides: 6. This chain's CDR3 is CASSLAGGPADTQYF. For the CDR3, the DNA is TGTGCCAGCAGTTTAGCGGGAGGGCCGGCGGATACGCAGTATTTT.

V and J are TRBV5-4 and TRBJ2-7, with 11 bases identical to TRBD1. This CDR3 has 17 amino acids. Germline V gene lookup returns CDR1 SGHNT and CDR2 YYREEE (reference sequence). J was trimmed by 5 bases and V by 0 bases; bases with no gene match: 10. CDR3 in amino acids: CASSLGQAGTGGNEQYF. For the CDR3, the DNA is TGTGCCAGCAGCTTGGGTCAGGCCGGGACAGGGGGTAACGAGCAGTACTTC.

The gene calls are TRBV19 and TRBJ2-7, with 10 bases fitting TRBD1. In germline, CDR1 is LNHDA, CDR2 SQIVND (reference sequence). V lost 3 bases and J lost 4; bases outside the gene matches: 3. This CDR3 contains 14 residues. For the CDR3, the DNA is TGTGCCAGTAGTATGGGACAGGGGTCTTACGAGCAGTACTTC. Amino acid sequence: CASSMGQGSYEQYF.

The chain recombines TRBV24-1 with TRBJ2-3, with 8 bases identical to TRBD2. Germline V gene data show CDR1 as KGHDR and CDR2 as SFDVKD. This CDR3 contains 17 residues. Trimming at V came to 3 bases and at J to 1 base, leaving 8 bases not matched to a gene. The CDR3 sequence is CATSDAPGGGGTDTQYF. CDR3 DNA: TGTGCCACCAGTGATGCCCCGGGGGGGGGTGGCACAGATACGCAGTATTTT.

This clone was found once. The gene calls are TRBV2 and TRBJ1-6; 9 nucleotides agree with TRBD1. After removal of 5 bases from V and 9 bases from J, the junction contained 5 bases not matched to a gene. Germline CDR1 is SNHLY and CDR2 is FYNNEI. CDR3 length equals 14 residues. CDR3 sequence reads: CASSFTGGVSPLHF. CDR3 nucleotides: TGTGCCAGCAGTTTTACAGGGGGCGTTTCACCCCTCCACTTT.

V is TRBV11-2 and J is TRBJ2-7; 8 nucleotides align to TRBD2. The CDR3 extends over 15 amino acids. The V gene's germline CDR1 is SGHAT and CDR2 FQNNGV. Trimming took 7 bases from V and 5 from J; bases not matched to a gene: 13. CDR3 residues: CASTLGASGWHEQYF. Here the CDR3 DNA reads TGTGCCAGCACTCTGGGGGCTAGCGGGTGGCACGAGCAGTACTTC.

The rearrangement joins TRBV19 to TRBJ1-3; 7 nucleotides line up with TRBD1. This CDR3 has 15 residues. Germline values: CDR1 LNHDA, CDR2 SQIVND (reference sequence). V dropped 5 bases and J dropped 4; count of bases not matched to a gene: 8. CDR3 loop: CASSRTGLFGNTIYF. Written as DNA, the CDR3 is TGTGCCAGTAGTCGGACAGGTTTGTTCGGAAACACCATATATTTT.

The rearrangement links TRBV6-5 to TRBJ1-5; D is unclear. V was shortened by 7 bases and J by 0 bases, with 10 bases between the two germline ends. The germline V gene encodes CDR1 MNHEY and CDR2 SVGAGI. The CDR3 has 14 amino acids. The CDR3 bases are TGTGCCAGCATTACGGGATATAGCAATCAGCCCCAGCATTTT. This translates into CASITGYSNQPQHF.

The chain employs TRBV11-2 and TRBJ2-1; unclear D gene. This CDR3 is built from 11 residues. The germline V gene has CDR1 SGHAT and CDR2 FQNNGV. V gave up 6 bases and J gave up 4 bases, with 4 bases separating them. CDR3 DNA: TGTGCCAGCAGTAATTACAATGAGCAGTTCTTC. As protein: CASSNYNEQFF.

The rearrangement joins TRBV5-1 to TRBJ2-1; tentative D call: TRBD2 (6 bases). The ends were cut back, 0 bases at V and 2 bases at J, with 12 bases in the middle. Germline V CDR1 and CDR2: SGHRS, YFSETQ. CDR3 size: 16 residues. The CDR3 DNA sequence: TGCGCCAGCAGCTTGGATCCTGGGAGGACCTACAATGAGCAGTTCTTC. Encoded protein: CASSLDPGRTYNEQFF.

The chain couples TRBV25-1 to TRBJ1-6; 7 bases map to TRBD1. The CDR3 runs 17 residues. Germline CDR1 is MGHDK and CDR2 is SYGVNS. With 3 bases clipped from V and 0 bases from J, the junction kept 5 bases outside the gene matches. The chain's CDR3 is CASSDTGASSYNSPLHF. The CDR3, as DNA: TGTGCCAGCAGTGATACAGGGGCGAGCTCCTATAATTCACCCCTCCACTTT.

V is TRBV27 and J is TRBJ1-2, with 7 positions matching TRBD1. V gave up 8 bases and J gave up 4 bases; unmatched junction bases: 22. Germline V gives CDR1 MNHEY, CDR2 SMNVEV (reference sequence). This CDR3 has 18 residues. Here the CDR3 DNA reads TGTGCCAGCGTATACTCAGGGGCACAGGGGAAAGGAAGCTATGGCTACACCTTC. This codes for CASVYSGAQGKGSYGYTF.

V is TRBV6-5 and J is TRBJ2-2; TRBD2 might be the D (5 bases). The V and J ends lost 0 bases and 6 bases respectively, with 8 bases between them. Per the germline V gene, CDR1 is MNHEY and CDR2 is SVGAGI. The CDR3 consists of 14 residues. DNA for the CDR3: TGTGCCAGCAGTTACTCGATGGGAGCCGGGGAGCTGTTTTTT. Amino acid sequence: CASSYSMGAGELFF.

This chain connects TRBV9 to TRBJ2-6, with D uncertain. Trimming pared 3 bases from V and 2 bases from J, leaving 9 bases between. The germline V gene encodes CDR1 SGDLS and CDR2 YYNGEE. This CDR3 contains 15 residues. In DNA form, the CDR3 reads TGTGCCAGCAGCGGAAGGCGGACTGGGGCCAACGTCCTGACTTTC. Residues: CASSGRRTGANVLTF.

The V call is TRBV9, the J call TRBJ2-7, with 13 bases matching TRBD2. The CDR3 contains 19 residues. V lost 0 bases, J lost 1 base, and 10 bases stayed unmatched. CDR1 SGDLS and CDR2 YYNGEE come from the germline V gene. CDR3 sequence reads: CASSVGLAGGFDGSYEQYF. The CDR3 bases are TGTGCCAGCAGCGTAGGACTAGCGGGAGGATTTGATGGGTCCTACGAGCAGTACTTC.

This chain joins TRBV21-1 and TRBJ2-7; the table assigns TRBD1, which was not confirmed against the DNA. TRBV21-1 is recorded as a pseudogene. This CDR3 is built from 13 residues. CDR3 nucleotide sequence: TGTGCCAGCAGCAAAGTGCAGGGGTACGAGCAGTACTTC. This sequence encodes CASSKVQGYEQYF.

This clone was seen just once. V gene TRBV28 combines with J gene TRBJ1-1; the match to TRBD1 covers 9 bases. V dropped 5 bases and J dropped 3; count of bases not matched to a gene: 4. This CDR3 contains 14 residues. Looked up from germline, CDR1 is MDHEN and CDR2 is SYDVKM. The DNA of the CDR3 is TGTGCCAGCAGTCTCGGACAGGGGTACACTGAAGCTTTCTTT. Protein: CASSLGQGYTEAFF.

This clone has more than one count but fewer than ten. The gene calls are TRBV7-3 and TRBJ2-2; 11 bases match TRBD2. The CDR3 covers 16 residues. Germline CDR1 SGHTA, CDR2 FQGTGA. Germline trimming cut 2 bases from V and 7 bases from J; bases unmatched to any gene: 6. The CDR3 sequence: CASSLPSGRTGGELFF. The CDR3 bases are TGTGCCAGCAGCTTACCTAGCGGGAGGACGGGCGGGGAGCTGTTTTTT.

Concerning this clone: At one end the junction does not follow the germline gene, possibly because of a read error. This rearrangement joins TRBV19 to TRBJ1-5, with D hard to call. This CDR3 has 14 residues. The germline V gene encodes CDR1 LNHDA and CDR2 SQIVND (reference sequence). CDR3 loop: CASSTQRENRPQHF. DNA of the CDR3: TGTGCCAGTAGTACGCAGAGGGAAAATCGGCCCCAGCATTTT. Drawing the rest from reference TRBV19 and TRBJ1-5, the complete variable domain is DGGITQSPKYLFRKEGQNVTLSCEQNLNHDAMYWYRQDPGQGLRLIYYSQIVNDFQKGDIAEGYSVSREKKESFPLTVTSAQKNPTAFYLCASSTQRENRPQHFGDGTRLSIL.

CDR3 DNA: TGTGCCAGCAGCCCGGGACTAGCGGGAGCCCATGAGCAGTTCTTC. Translated, it gives CASSPGLAGAHEQFF. The J gene is TRBJ2-1, the V gene TRBV7-3; 14 bases are a match to TRBD2. The germline V gene encodes CDR1 SGHTA and CDR2 FQGTGA. V trimming: 5 bases; J trimming: 8 bases; junction bases outside the gene matches: 5. The CDR3 has 15 residues.